This TCR beta chain was identified during a study of blood T cell repertoires in COVID-19. Original data processing: Quantification of nucleated cells was approximated via reference gene primer amplification. Libraries were prepared by immunoSEQ multiplex PCR; TCRdb keeps only in-frame clonotypes and omits some of them. V and J calls and clone size are as listed in that table; D and trimming were resolved from the DNA. The table records fewer than 450,000 clones, approximately 88% of them present only once. V lost 2 bases and J lost 2, with 8 bases in between. The CDR3 spans 14 residues. Germline V gives CDR1 SGHTS, CDR2 YDEGEE.

The TCR comes from a woman in her 50s with COVID-19, enrolled during active disease. Sequences were obtained from peripheral blood. The chain couples TRBV5-8 to TRBJ1-3; D is unclear. CDR3 nucleotides: TGTGCCAGCAGCTTCAGACTAACTGGAAACACCATATATTTT. The encoded protein is CASSFRLTGNTIYF. Based on the CDR3 plus reference TRBV5-8 and TRBJ1-3, the full variable domain is EAGVTQSPTHLIKTRGQQATLRCSPISGHTSVYWYQQALGLGLQFLLWYDEGEERNRGNFPPRFSGRQFPNYSSELNVNALELEDSALYLCASSFRLTGNTIYFGEGSWLTVV.